The source of this T cell receptor (beta chain) is a study of T cells in narcolepsy. On the study more broadly: Enrolled donors included narcolepsy type 1 or type 2 patients and healthy controls. Whole-study results and caveats: HCRT-specific and TRIB2-specific autoreactive clonotypes appeared among same-patient CSF and blood CD4+ clonotypes.

The table came from immunoSEQ multiplex PCR; TCRdb's copy has only in-frame clones and leaves some out. The table includes fewer than 20,000 clones, 85% detected once. Comments on this clone: Its antigen is undetermined.

Germline V gene data show CDR1 as LNHNV and CDR2 as YYDKDF (reference sequence). The junction had 4 bases not matched to a gene; V was cut back by 3 bases and J by 6 bases. This CDR3 region has 15 residues. The J gene is TRBJ1-5, the V gene TRBV15, with 11 positions matching TRBD1. The specimen was memory (CD45RA-) CD4+ T cells from blood. The origin of this receptor is a human donor in good health. The CDR3 nucleotides read TGTGCCACCAGCAGGGACAGGGGGCAAGGTCAGCCCCAGCATTTT. This translates into CATSRDRGQGQPQHF.